This T cell receptor (beta chain) appears in the sequencing data of a study of blood T cell repertoires in COVID-19. The wider study: From T cells, B-cell-depleted T cells, or PBMCs came the material, which was cDNA or gDNA.

Methods used by the authors: Reference gene primers were amplified, and this amplification served to estimate nucleated cell counts. The table came from immunoSEQ multiplex PCR; TCRdb's copy has only in-frame clones and leaves some out. V, J and clone size reflect that table, while D and trimming were determined from the DNA. In the table there are approximately 50,000 clones, roughly 89% of which are singletons. The germline CDR1 and CDR2 sequences are MNHEY and SVGAGI. V shed 10 bases and J shed 5 bases, with 20 bases lying between them. This CDR3 is 14 amino acids long. This clonotype originated in a woman of 80 years or more with acute or convalescent COVID-19. The chain links TRBV6-5 to TRBJ1-1; TRBD1 might be the D (5 bases). The sequenced material came from peripheral blood. The CDR3: CATTEGRVGTEAFF. In nucleotides, the CDR3 is TGTGCCACGACGGAGGGGAGGGTTGGAACTGAAGCTTTCTTT.